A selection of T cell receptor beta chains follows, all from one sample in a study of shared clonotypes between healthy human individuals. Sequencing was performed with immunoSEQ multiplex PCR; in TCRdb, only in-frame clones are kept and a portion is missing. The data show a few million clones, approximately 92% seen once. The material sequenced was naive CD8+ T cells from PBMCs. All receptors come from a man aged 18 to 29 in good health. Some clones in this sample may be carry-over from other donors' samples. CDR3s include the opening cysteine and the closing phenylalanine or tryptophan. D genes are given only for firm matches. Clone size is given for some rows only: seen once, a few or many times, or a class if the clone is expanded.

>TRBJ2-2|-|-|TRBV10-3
TGTGCCATCAAGGGGGGTAAGGGCACAGCCGGCACCGGGGAGCTGTTTTTT
CAIKGGKGTAGTGELFF
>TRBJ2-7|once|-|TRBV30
TGTGCCTGGAGTTGGGACGCATCCTACGAGCAGTACTTC
CAWSWDASYEQYF
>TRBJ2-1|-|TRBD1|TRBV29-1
TGCAGCGGACTCGGGACAGATTTCAACAATGAGCAGTTCTTC
CSGLGTDFNNEQFF
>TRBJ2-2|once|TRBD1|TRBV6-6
TGTGCCAGCAGTTACTCGGACAGGGCAAGTACCGGGGAGCTGTTTTTT
CASSYSDRASTGELFF
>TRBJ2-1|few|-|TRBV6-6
TGTGCCAGCAGCTCCTCGACAGTAAACAATGAGCAGTTCTTC
CASSSSTVNNEQFF
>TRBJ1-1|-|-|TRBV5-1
TGCGCCAGCAGTCTGGGTACTGAAGCTTTCTTT
CASSLGTEAFF
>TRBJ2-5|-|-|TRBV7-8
TGTGCCAGCAGGCGACTAGTCCCTAAAGAGACCCAGTACTTC
CASRRLVPKETQYF
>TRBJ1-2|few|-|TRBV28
TGTGCCAGCAGTTTAGGGGGGAGGGGTGGCTACACCTTC
CASSLGGRGGYTF
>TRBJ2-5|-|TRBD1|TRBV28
TGTGCCAGCAGCCGACCCCCACCCTCGACAGGGTTGAAAGAGACCCAGTACTTC
CASSRPPPSTGLKETQYF
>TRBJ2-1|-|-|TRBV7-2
TGTGCCAGCAGCTTAGGAGCGGTCTCCTACAATGAGCAGTTCTTC
CASSLGAVSYNEQFF
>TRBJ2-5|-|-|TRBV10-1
TGCGCCAGCAGTGATGGTCCAACGAGGGGGACCCAGTACTTC
CASSDGPTRGTQYF
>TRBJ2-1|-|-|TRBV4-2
TGTGCCAGCAGCCAAGATAGATCGCCCCGGGACCCCATCCGGAATGAGCAGTTCTTC
CASSQDRSPRDPIRNEQFF
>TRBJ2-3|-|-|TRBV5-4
TGTGCCAGCAGCTGGGGCGGTCCCACAGATACGCAGTATTTT
CASSWGGPTDTQYF
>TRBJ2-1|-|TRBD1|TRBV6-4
TGTGCCAGCAGAGAGGACAGGGCGAATGAGCAGTTCTTC
CASREDRANEQFF
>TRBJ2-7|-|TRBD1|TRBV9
TGTGCCAGCAGCGTAGCGACAGGGGGGAACTACGAGCAGTACTTC
CASSVATGGNYEQYF
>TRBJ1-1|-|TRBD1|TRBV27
TGTGCCAGCAGTTTATTCGGAACAGGGGAGAAGAACACTGAAGCTTTCTTT
CASSLFGTGEKNTEAFF
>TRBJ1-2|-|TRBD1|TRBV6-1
TGTGCCAGCAGTGATAGAGGAGACAGGGAATCTGGCTACACCTTC
CASSDRGDRESGYTF
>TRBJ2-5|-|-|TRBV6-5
TGTGCCAGCAGTTACAGGGACCAAGAGACCCAGTACTTC
CASSYRDQETQYF
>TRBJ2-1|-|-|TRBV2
TGTGCCAGCGAGCAGACAGACTCCACCGTACTAAATGAGCAGTTCTTC
CASEQTDSTVLNEQFF
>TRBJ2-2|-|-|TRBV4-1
TGCGCCAGCAGCCCGATGGCCGGGGAGCTGTTTTTT
CASSPMAGELFF
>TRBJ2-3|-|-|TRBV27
TGTGCCAGCAGTTTATCCGTCTTAAGGGTCCCAGATACGCAGTATTTT
CASSLSVLRVPDTQYF
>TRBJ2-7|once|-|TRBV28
TGTGCCAGCAGTTTAATATCAGGGTACGAGCAGTACTTC
CASSLISGYEQYF
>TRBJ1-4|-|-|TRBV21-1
TGTGCCAGCAGCAAACCCCGAACCGGGACAGGGGTGGAGGAAAAACTGTTTTTT
CASSKPRTGTGVEEKLFF
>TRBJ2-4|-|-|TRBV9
TGTGCCAGCAGCGCCGGACCTCCAGTCGGAGCCAAAAACATTCAGTACTTC
CASSAGPPVGAKNIQYF
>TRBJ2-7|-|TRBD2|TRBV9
TGTGCCAGCAGCGTAGCCCCCCGGGAGGGTCTGTACGAGCAGTACTTC
CASSVAPREGLYEQYF
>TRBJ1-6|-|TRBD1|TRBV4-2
TGTGCCAGCAGCCCAGCAGGACGACAGGGGGTCTACAATTCACCCCTCCACTTT
CASSPAGRQGVYNSPLHF
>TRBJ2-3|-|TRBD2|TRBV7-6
TGTGCCAGCAGCTCTAGCGGGAGAAGCCCAGATACGCAGTATTTT
CASSSSGRSPDTQYF
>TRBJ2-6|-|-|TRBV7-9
TGTGCCAGCAGCCCAGGTGGATATGCAGGGCGGTCTGGGGCCAACGTCCTGACTTTC
CASSPGGYAGRSGANVLTF
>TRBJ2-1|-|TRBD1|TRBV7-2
TGTGCCAGCAGACCTCTTTGGGGTATCGGACAGGGATATTACAATGAGCAGTTCTTC
CASRPLWGIGQGYYNEQFF
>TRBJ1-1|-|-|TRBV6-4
TGTGCCAGCAGTGACTCGATCAGCACTGAAGCTTTCTTT
CASSDSISTEAFF
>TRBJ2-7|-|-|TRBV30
TGTGCCTGGAGGTTGACTAGCTCCTACGAGCAGTACTTC
CAWRLTSSYEQYF
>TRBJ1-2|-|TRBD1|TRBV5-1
TGCGCCAGCAGCACGGGACAGGGAGATGGCTACACCTTC
CASSTGQGDGYTF
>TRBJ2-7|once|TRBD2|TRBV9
TGTGCCAGCAGCGGAAGCGGGAGGGCCCACGAGCAGTACTTC
CASSGSGRAHEQYF
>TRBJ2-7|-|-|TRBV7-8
TGTGCCAGCAGCTTGACACGCACCTACGAGCAGTACTTC
CASSLTRTYEQYF
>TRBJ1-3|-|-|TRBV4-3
TGCGCCAGCAGCCAGCTGACAGCCTCTGGAAACACCATATATTTT
CASSQLTASGNTIYF